This T cell receptor beta chain emerged from a study of blood T cell repertoires in COVID-19. The overall study: The United States, Italy and Spain were the sources of the acute and convalescent COVID-19 samples. From T cells, B-cell-depleted T cells, or PBMCs came the material, which was cDNA or gDNA.

In the original processing: Estimated nucleated cell counts came from reference gene primer amplification. Repertoires were generated with immunoSEQ multiplex PCR, while TCRdb's copy carries only in-frame clones and drops some. V and J calls plus clone size are reproduced from that table; the DNA served to infer D and trimming. The sample carries 70,000 to 95,000 clones, approximately 86% recorded once. The CDR3 runs 20 residues. After removal of 2 bases from V and 0 bases from J, the junction contained 11 bases not matched to a gene. The V gene's germline CDR1 is SGHRS and CDR2 YFSETQ. This clonotype originated in a woman of 80 years or more with acute or convalescent COVID-19. Sequencing input: peripheral blood. This chain joins TRBV5-1 and TRBJ2-6; TRBD1 aligns across 10 bases. In DNA form, the CDR3 reads TGCGCCAGCAGCTTACAAACACGGACAGGGGGGCTCTCTGGGGCCAACGTCCTGACTTTC. Amino acids: CASSLQTRTGGLSGANVLTF.